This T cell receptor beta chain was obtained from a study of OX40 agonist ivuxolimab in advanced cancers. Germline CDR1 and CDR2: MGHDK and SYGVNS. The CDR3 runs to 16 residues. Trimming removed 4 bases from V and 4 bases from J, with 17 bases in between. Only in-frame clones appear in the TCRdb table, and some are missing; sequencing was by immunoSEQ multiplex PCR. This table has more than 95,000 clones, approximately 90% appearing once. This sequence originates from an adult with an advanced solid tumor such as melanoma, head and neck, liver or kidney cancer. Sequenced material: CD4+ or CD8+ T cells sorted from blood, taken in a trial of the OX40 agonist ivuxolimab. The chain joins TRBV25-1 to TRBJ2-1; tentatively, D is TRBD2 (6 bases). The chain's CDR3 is CASSGEGLTTYNEQFF. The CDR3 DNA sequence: TGTGCCAGCAGTGGGGAAGGACTAACTACTTACAATGAGCAGTTCTTC.